Each of the 20 T cell receptor beta chains below was sequenced from the same sample in a study of siplizumab effects on memory and regulatory T cells. TCRdb's copy holds only in-frame clones and misses some; the assay was immunoSEQ multiplex PCR. In the table there are approximately 90,000 clones, about 94% of which are singletons. Sequencing used non-Treg CD4+ T cells sorted from blood. These receptors were obtained from a human donor in good health.

Of note for this clone: One end of the junction fails to match germline, which may point to a read error. The gene calls are TRBV5-1 and TRBJ1-1, with 9 bases fitting TRBD1. The CDR3 is 14 residues long. Looked up from germline, CDR1 is SGHRS and CDR2 is YFSETQ. CDR3 loop: CASSQGQGNAEAFF. In nucleotides, the CDR3 is TGCGCCAGCAGCCAAGGACAGGGGAACGCTGAAGCTTTCTTT. The full variable domain, with the rest looked up from reference TRBV5-1 and TRBJ1-1, is KAGVTQTPRYLIKTRGQQVTLSCSPISGHRSVSWYQQTPGQGLQFLFEYFSETQRNKGNFPGRFSGRQFSNSRSEMNVSTLELGDSALYLCASSQGQGNAEAFFGQGTRLTVV.

This clone was seen only a few times. This chain uses TRBV7-6 with TRBJ2-2; possible D gene TRBD1, 6 bases. Germline V gene data show CDR1 as SGHVS and CDR2 as FNYEAQ. With 6 bases removed from V and 6 bases from J, the gap between germline ends came to 11 bases. The CDR3 consists of 13 residues. This chain's CDR3 is CASRLTGSGELFF. CDR3 DNA: TGTGCCAGCAGGTTAACAGGGTCCGGGGAGCTGTTTTTT.

This clone was seen a single time. The genes are TRBV5-1 and TRBJ2-5; D could derive from TRBD1 or TRBD2 (6 bases each). The CDR3 runs to 15 residues. Germline values: CDR1 SGHRS, CDR2 YFSETQ. The V end lost 4 bases, the J end lost 4 bases, and 17 bases lay between the germline ends. The CDR3 DNA sequence: TGCGCCAGCAGCGGACTAACAGGGTCCGGAGAGACCCAGTACTTC. Amino acid sequence: CASSGLTGSGETQYF.

The CDR3: CASSLAEGAHTF. DNA of the CDR3: TGTGCCAGCAGCTTAGCGGAGGGGGCCCACACCTTC. The J gene is TRBJ1-2, the V gene TRBV7-6, with 7 nucleotides matching TRBD1. V trimming: 0 bases; J trimming: 12 bases; junction bases outside the gene matches: 4. The CDR3 runs to 12 residues. The germline CDR1 and CDR2 sequences are SGHVS and FNYEAQ.

The chain links TRBV5-1 to TRBJ2-2; a possible D gene is TRBD2 (5 bases). Looked up from germline, CDR1 is SGHRS and CDR2 is YFSETQ. Trimming shortened V by 0 bases and J by 4 bases, and 10 bases separated the two germline ends. CDR3 length: 15 residues. The CDR3, as DNA: TGCGCCAGCAGCTTGGCCCCACGGGGCACCGGGGAGCTGTTTTTT. As protein: CASSLAPRGTGELFF.

Details on this clone: The germline gene is not matched at one end of the junction; a read error may be the cause. The V gene is TRBV18, the J gene TRBJ1-5; D gene unclear. This CDR3 spans 13 amino acids. Germline loops: CDR1 KGHSH, CDR2 LQKENI. CDR3 amino acids: CASSPNSDQPQHF. In DNA form, the CDR3 reads TGTGCCAGCTCACCGAATAGCGATCAGCCCCAGCATTTT.

This chain connects TRBV7-8 to TRBJ2-5, with TRBD2 matching over 15 bases. The CDR3 consists of 17 residues. J lost 2 bases, V lost 4 bases, and 5 bases had no gene match. CDR1 is SGHVS, CDR2 FQNEAQ, per germline. CDR3 residues: CASSSRTSGGEQETQYF. The CDR3 nucleotides are TGTGCCAGCAGCTCCAGGACTAGCGGGGGGGAACAAGAGACCCAGTACTTC.

The gene calls are TRBV5-8 and TRBJ2-5, with unresolved D. Germline V gives CDR1 SGHTS, CDR2 YDEGEE. The CDR3 runs 12 residues. V was cut by 0 bases and J by 7 bases, with 7 bases left in between. CDR3 DNA: TGTGCCAGCAGCTTGGTATCCCGGACCCAGTACTTC. The encoded protein is CASSLVSRTQYF.

This sequence joins TRBV27 and TRBJ2-4, with 8 bases matching TRBD2. Per germline, CDR1 MNHEY and CDR2 SMNVEV (reference sequence). With V trimmed by 6 bases and J by 5 bases, 12 bases remained unmatched. This CDR3 spans 16 amino acids. CDR3 coding DNA: TGTGCCAGCAGCGATGTTTCCGGGACTAGACAAAACATTCAGTACTTC. Its protein is CASSDVSGTRQNIQYF.

J is TRBJ1-2 and V is TRBV20-1; no clear D gene. V lost 3 bases to trimming and J lost 5 bases, with 7 bases between them. This CDR3 is 11 amino acids long. Germline lookup yields CDR1 DFQATT and CDR2 SNEGSKA (reference sequence). The chain's CDR3 is CSASSEYGYTF. The CDR3 region has the DNA TGCAGTGCTAGTTCTGAGTATGGCTACACCTTC.

This clone was detected only a few times. The rearrangement links TRBV6-6 to TRBJ1-6; D is perhaps TRBD1 (5 bases). V was trimmed by 11 bases and J by 9 bases, leaving 17 bases between them. Per germline, CDR1 MNHNY and CDR2 SVGAGI (reference sequence). The CDR3 runs 13 residues. CDR3 sequence (DNA): TGTGCCGTTCGGGACCGGGGGGGTTCACCCCTCCACTTT. Amino acids: CAVRDRGGSPLHF.

For the CDR3, the DNA is TGCGCCAGCAGCCAAGGAGACGGATCTGGAAACACCATATATTTT. This gives the protein CASSQGDGSGNTIYF. The rearrangement joins TRBV4-3 to TRBJ1-3; D is unresolved. This CDR3 is built from 15 residues. The germline V and J ends were trimmed by 1 base and 1 base, with 8 bases remaining between them. Germline V gives CDR1 LGHNA, CDR2 YSLEER.

Only one count was recorded for this clone. The CDR3 nucleotides read TGTGCCAGCAGTTCCTTAGCGGGAGGCACAGATACGCAGTATTTT. Amino acids: CASSSLAGGTDTQYF. The gene calls are TRBV27 and TRBJ2-3; 9 bases align to TRBD2. CDR3 length: 15 residues. The V and J ends lost 4 bases and 1 base, in that order; junction bases with no gene match: 3. Germline loops: CDR1 MNHEY, CDR2 SMNVEV (reference sequence).

V and J are TRBV9 and TRBJ2-6; D is uncertain. This CDR3 region has 11 residues. Between the trimmed V and J ends, which lost 5 bases and 5 bases, there was a span of 2 bases. Germline loops: CDR1 SGDLS, CDR2 YYNGEE. CDR3 sequence: CASRRANVLTF. CDR3 nucleotide sequence: TGTGCCAGCAGGAGGGCCAACGTCCTGACTTTC.

V gene TRBV6-4 combines with J gene TRBJ1-1; D call uncertain. V lost 4 bases, J lost 3 bases, and 18 bases lay in between. CDR3 length: 16 amino acids. The V gene's germline CDR1 is MRHNA and CDR2 SNTAGT. CDR3 residues: CASSALGGWRDTEAFF. The CDR3 bases are TGTGCCAGCAGTGCCCTCGGAGGATGGCGGGACACTGAAGCTTTCTTT.

This chain links TRBV18 with TRBJ1-4, with 7 positions matching TRBD1. Germline values: CDR1 KGHSH, CDR2 LQKENI. The CDR3 length is 15 residues. J gave up 5 bases and V 3 bases, and 6 bases lay outside the gene matches. The DNA for the CDR3 is TGTGCCAGCTCACCGGTAGGGGGCGCAAATGAAAAACTGTTTTTT. It encodes CASSPVGGANEKLFF.

The rearrangement uses TRBV2 and TRBJ1-3; no clear D gene. The V gene's germline CDR1 is SNHLY and CDR2 FYNNEI. V dropped 1 base and J dropped 0 bases, with 4 bases sitting between them. The CDR3 sequence is 14 residues long. The CDR3: CASSEEGSGNTIYF. The CDR3 coding sequence is TGTGCCAGCAGTGAAGAGGGCTCTGGAAACACCATATATTTT. Full variable domain (rest looked up from reference TRBV2 and TRBJ1-3): EPEVTQTPSHQVTQMGQEVILRCVPISNHLYFYWYRQILGQKVEFLVSFYNNEISEKSEIFDDQFSVERPDGSNFTLKIRSTKLEDSAMYFCASSEEGSGNTIYFGEGSWLTVV.

This chain joins TRBV21-1 and TRBJ2-1; TRBD2, as called in the table, went unchecked against the DNA. TRBV21-1 represents a pseudogene. The CDR3 covers 14 residues. Here the CDR3 reads CASSKGFKRHEQFF. The DNA of the CDR3 is TGTGCCAGCAGCAAAGGTTTCAAGCGCCATGAGCAGTTCTTC.

This rearrangement joins TRBV30 to TRBJ2-7, with 11 bases aligning to TRBD1. This CDR3 has 14 amino acids. Germline V gene data show CDR1 as GTSNPN and CDR2 as SVGIG (reference sequence). Germline trimming cut 4 bases from V and 4 bases from J; bases unmatched to any gene: 6. CDR3 coding DNA: TGTGCCTGGATTTCCGGGACAGGGGGTTACGAGCAGTACTTC. Protein product: CAWISGTGGYEQYF.

The V and J genes are TRBV11-1 and TRBJ2-7; D gene unclear. V lost 4 bases and J lost 2, with 12 bases in between. The CDR3 is 14 residues long. Germline V gene data show CDR1 as SGHAT and CDR2 as FQDESV (reference sequence). The CDR3: CASSSYVGTYEQYF. The CDR3 DNA reads TGTGCCAGCAGCTCCTATGTGGGCACCTACGAGCAGTACTTC.